The clone carrying this TCR beta chain was counted a few times. The data were taken from a study of cytotoxic CD8 clonotypes in ibrutinib-treated CLL. This table comes from immunoSEQ multiplex PCR, and its TCRdb copy is limited to in-frame clones, with some not included. This sample has some 150,000 clones, with roughly 76% found just once. Germline V gene sequence: CDR1 SNHLY, CDR2 FYNNEI. V lost 8 bases to trimming and J lost 1 base, with 9 bases between them. This CDR3 has 14 residues. The sequence derives from a human donor with chronic lymphocytic leukemia. Sequenced here: PBMCs, sampled after 24 months of ibrutinib treatment. This sequence joins TRBV2 and TRBJ2-6; no firm D call. In DNA, the CDR3 is TGTGCCAGCGCTGACCGATCTGGGGCCAACGTCCTGACTTTC. It codes for CASADRSGANVLTF.